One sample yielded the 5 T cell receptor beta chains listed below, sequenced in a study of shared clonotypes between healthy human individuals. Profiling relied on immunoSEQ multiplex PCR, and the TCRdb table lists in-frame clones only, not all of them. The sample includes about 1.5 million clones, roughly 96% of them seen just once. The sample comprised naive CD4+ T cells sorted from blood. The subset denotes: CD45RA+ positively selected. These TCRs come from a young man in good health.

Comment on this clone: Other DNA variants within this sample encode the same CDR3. The CDR3 DNA reads as TGCAGTGCTAGGGGGCGGTACGAGCAGTACTTC. It is translated as CSARGRYEQYF. V and J are TRBV20-1 and TRBJ2-7, with D maybe TRBD1 (5 bases). V lost 3 bases and J 4 bases, leaving 7 bases between the germline ends. Germline values: CDR1 DFQATT, CDR2 SNEGSKA (reference sequence). The CDR3 has 11 residues.

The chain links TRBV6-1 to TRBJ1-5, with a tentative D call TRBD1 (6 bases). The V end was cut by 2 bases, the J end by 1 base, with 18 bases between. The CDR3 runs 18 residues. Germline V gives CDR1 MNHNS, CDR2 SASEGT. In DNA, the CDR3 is TGTGCCAGCAGTGAATGGTTCGACAGGCAGTGGAGCAATCAGCCCCAGCATTTT. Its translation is CASSEWFDRQWSNQPQHF.

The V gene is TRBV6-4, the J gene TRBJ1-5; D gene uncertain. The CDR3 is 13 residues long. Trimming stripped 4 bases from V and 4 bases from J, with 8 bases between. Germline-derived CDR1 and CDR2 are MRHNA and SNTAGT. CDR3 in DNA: TGTGCCAGCAGTGTAGAACGAAATCAGCCCCAGCATTTT. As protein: CASSVERNQPQHF.

The CDR3 here is CAIRSLGGSDNEQFF. CDR3 nucleotide sequence: TGTGCCATCAGATCCCTTGGAGGTTCGGACAATGAGCAGTTCTTC. This chain connects TRBV10-3 to TRBJ2-1; possibly TRBD2 for D (5 bases). The length of the CDR3 is 15 residues. Trimming pared 6 bases from V and 5 bases from J, leaving 17 bases between. Germline lookup yields CDR1 ENHRY and CDR2 SYGVKD.

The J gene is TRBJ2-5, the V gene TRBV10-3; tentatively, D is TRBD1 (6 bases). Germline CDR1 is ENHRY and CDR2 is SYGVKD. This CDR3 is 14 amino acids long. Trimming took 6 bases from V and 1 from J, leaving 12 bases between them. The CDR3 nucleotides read TGTGCCATCAGCCAACGGGACACCCAAGAGACCCAGTACTTC. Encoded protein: CAISQRDTQETQYF.